This paragraph covers one T cell receptor beta chain sequence. The source of the sample is a study of T cells in Graves' hyperthyroidism and ophthalmopathy. The investigators amplified TCR beta CDR3 regions from RNA transcripts. An initial round of RT-PCR targeting the TCR CDR3 relied on the HTBI primer set. TCRdb used MiXCR to reprocess the multiplex PCR reads, holding one entry per CDR3 protein. The sample holds approximately 210,000 distinct CDR3 sequences, 17% seen once. CDR3 length: 18 amino acids. Germline values: CDR1 LNHDA, CDR2 SQIVND (reference sequence). Germline trimming cut 10 bases from V and 5 bases from J; bases unmatched to any gene: 13. Used for diagnoses were clinical symptoms, serum thyroxine and TRAb, thyroid ultrasound and orbital computed tomography.

Source material: blood. The TCR comes from a man in his fifties with Graves' hyperthyroidism. This rearrangement joins TRBV19 to TRBJ2-2; 16 bases fit TRBD2. The CDR3: CATRGTSGRGRRTGELFF. The DNA for the CDR3 is TGTGCCACCCGAGGGACTAGCGGGAGGGGAAGGAGGACCGGGGAGCTGTTTTTT.